A selection of T cell receptor beta chains follows, all from one sample in a study of CD8 T cells in Susac syndrome. TCRdb itself ran the immunoSEQ multiplex PCR reads through MiXCR, one entry per CDR3 protein. Of under 200,000 distinct CDR3 sequences in the sample, roughly 94% were seen once. Sequencing was carried out using CD4+ T cells from PBMCs. These receptors were obtained from a human donor in good health. The CDR3 runs from the conserved cysteine through the conserved F or W. The order of the fields is J gene, D gene, clone size, V gene, CDR3 DNA, CDR3 protein. The D gene is left open where the match is weak. Not every row has a clone size; where given, it reads once, few, many or a size class.

J gene: TRBJ2-5
D gene: -
clone size: -
V gene: TRBV20-1
CDR3 DNA: TGCAGTGCTAGAGATCTGGGACAGACCCAGTACTTC
CDR3 protein: CSARDLGQTQYF

J gene: TRBJ1-1
D gene: -
clone size: -
V gene: TRBV5-1
CDR3 DNA: TGCGCCAGCAGCTCAAGGGATATGGTCACTGAAGCTTTCTTT
CDR3 protein: CASSSRDMVTEAFF

J gene: TRBJ2-1
D gene: -
clone size: -
V gene: TRBV4-3
CDR3 DNA: TGCGCCAGCAGCTCGCCGGGGGGCCCTCAGCCCTACAATGAGCAGTTCTTC
CDR3 protein: CASSSPGGPQPYNEQFF

J gene: TRBJ2-7
D gene: TRBD1
clone size: -
V gene: TRBV10-3
CDR3 DNA: TGTGCCATCAGTGTGTGGGACAGCTCCTACGAGCAGTACTTC
CDR3 protein: CAISVWDSSYEQYF

J gene: TRBJ1-6
D gene: -
clone size: once
V gene: TRBV3-1
CDR3 DNA: TGTGCCAGCACCCAAACAGGGAAGCGTTCACCCCTCCACTTT
CDR3 protein: CASTQTGKRSPLHF

J gene: TRBJ2-3
D gene: -
clone size: -
V gene: TRBV14
CDR3 DNA: TGTGCCAGCAGCCAAGTGAGGGGGAGCGCAGATACGCAGTATTTT
CDR3 protein: CASSQVRGSADTQYF

J gene: TRBJ2-5
D gene: -
clone size: -
V gene: TRBV5-1
CDR3 DNA: TGCGCCAGCAGCCAGCAGCCGCAAGAGACCCAGTACTTC
CDR3 protein: CASSQQPQETQYF

J gene: TRBJ1-5
D gene: -
clone size: -
V gene: TRBV7-9
CDR3 DNA: TGTGCCAGCAGCCCGCATGAGGGACAGCCCCAGCATTTT
CDR3 protein: CASSPHEGQPQHF

J gene: TRBJ1-6
D gene: -
clone size: -
V gene: TRBV6-6
CDR3 DNA: TGTGCCAGCATAGACGGGGGTACGATTTCACCCCTCCACTTT
CDR3 protein: CASIDGGTISPLHF

J gene: TRBJ2-1
D gene: TRBD2
clone size: -
V gene: TRBV7-2
CDR3 DNA: TGTGCCAGCAGCTCAAGACTAGCGGGGGATCACAATGAGCAGTTCTTC
CDR3 protein: CASSSRLAGDHNEQFF

J gene: TRBJ1-1
D gene: TRBD1
clone size: -
V gene: TRBV7-2
CDR3 DNA: TGTGCCAGCAGTTTACAGGGGTATACTGAAGCTTTCTTT
CDR3 protein: CASSLQGYTEAFF